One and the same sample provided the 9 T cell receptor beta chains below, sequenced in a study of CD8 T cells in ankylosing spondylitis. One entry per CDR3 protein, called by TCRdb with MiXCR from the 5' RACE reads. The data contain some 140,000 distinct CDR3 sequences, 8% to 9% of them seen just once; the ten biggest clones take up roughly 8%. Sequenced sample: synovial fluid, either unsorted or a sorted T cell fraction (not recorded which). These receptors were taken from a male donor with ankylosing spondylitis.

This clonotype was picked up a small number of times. The CDR3 DNA follows: TGTGCCAGCAGTTTCGGGGGGGACGAGCAGTACTTC. This translates into CASSFGGDEQYF. V and J are TRBV28 and TRBJ2-7, with 8 bases fitting TRBD2. This CDR3 region has 12 residues. From germline, CDR1 is MDHEN and CDR2 SYDVKM. Unmatched junction bases numbered 0, after V lost 3 bases and J lost 5 bases.

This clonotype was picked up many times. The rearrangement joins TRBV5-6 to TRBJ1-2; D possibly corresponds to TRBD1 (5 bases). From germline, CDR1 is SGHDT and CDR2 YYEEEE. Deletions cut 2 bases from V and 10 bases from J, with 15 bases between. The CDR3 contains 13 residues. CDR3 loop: CASSLFAGMAYTF. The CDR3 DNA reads TGTGCCAGCAGCTTATTCGCAGGGATGGCCTACACCTTC.

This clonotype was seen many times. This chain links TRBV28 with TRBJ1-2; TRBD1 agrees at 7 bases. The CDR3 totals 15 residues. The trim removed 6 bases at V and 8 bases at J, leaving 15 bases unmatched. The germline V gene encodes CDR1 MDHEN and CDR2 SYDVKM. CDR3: CASRTGALLTGGYTF. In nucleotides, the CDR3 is TGTGCCAGCAGAACAGGGGCCCTTTTAACGGGCGGCTACACCTTC.

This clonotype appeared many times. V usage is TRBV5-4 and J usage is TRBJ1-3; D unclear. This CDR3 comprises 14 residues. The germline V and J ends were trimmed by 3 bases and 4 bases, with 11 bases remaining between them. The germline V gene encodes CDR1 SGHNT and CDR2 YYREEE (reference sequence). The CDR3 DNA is TGTGCCAGCAGCTCTTGGACGGACGGAAACACCATATATTTT. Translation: CASSSWTDGNTIYF. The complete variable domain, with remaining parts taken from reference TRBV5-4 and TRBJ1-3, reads ETGVTQSPTHLIKTRGQQVTLRCSSQSGHNTVSWYQQALGQGPQFIFQYYREEENGRGNFPPRFSGLQFPNYSSELNVNALELDDSALYLCASSSWTDGNTIYFGEGSWLTVV.

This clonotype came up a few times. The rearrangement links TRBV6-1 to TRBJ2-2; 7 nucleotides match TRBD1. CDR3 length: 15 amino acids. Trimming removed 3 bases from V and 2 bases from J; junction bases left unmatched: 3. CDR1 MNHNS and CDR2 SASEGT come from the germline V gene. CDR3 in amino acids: CASSDQGDNTGELFF. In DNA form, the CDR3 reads TGTGCCAGCAGTGACCAGGGGGATAACACCGGGGAGCTGTTTTTT.

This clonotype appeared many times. This CDR3 reads CASSLGQGGYTF. The CDR3 DNA reads as TGCGCCAGCAGCCTAGGACAAGGAGGCTACACCTTC. The J gene is TRBJ1-2, the V gene TRBV5-1, with a possible D match to TRBD1 (5 bases). V dropped 4 bases and J dropped 8 bases, with 12 bases sitting between them. The CDR3 extends over 12 amino acids. Germline CDR1 SGHRS, CDR2 YFSETQ.

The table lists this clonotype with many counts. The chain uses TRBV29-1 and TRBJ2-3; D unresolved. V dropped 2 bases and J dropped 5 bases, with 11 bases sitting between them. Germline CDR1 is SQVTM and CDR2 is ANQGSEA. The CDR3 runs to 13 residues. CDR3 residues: CSVERSRGDTQYF. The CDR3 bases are TGCAGCGTTGAAAGAAGTCGAGGAGATACGCAGTATTTT.

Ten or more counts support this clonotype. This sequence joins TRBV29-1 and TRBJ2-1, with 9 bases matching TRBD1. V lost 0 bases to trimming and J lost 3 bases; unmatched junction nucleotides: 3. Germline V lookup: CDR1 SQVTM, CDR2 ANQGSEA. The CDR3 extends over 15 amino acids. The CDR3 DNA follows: TGCAGCGTTGAAGAGGGACAGGGAAGCTACAATGAGCAGTTCTTC. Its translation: CSVEEGQGSYNEQFF.

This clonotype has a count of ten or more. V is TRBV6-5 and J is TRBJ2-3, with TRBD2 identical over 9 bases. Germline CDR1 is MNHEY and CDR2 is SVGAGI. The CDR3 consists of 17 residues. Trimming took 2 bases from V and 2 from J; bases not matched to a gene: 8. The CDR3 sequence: CASSYDGAGGPTDTQYF. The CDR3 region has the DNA TGTGCCAGCAGTTACGATGGGGCGGGAGGGCCCACAGATACGCAGTATTTT.